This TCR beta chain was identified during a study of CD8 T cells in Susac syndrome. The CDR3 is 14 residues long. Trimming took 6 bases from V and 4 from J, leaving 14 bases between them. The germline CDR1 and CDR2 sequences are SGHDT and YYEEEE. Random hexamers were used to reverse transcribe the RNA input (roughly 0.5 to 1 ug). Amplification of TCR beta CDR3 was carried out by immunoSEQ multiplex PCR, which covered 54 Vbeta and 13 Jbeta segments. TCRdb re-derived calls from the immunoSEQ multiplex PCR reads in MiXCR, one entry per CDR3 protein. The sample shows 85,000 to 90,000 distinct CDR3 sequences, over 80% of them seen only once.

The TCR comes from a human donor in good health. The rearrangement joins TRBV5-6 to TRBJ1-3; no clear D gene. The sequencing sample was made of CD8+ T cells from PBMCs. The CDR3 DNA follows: TGTGCCAGCAACGAGGGCACAGAAGGAAACACCATATATTTT. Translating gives CASNEGTEGNTIYF.